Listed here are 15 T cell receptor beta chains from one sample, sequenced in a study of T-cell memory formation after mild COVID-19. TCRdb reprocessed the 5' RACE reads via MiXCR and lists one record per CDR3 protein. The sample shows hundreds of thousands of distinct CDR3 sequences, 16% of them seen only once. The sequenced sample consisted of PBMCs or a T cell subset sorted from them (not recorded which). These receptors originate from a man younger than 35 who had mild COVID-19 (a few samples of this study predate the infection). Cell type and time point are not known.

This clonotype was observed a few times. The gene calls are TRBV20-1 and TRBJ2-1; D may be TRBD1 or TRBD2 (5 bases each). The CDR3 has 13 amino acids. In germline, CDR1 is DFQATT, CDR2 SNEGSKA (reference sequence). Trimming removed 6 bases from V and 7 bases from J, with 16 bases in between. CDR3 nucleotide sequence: TGCAGTGCCGATGACGGGACCCTGAATGAGCAGTTCTTC. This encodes CSADDGTLNEQFF.

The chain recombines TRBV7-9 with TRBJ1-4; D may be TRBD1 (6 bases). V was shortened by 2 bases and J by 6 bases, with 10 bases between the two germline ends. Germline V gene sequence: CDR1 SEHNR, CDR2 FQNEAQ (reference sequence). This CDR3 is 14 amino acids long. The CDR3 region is CASSLMGHHEKLFF. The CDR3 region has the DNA TGTGCCAGCAGCTTAATGGGACATCATGAAAAACTGTTTTTT.

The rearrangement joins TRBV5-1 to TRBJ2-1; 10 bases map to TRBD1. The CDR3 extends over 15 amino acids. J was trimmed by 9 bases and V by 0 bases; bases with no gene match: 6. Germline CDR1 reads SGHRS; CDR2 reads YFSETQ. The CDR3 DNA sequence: TGCGCCAGCAGCTTGGCGGGACAGGGGACCGGTGAGCAGTTCTTC. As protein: CASSLAGQGTGEQFF.

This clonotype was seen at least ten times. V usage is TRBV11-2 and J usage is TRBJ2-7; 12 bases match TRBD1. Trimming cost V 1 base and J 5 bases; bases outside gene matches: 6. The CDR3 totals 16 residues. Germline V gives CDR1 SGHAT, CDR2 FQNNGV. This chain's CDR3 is CASSLGGTGGIHEQYF. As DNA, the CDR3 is TGTGCCAGCAGCTTAGGTGGGACAGGGGGCATACACGAGCAGTACTTC.

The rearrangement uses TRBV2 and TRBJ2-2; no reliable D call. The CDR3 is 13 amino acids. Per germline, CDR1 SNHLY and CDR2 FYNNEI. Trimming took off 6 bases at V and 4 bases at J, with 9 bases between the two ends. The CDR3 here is CASRDDTTGELFF. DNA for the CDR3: TGTGCCAGCAGGGATGATACCACCGGGGAGCTGTTTTTT.

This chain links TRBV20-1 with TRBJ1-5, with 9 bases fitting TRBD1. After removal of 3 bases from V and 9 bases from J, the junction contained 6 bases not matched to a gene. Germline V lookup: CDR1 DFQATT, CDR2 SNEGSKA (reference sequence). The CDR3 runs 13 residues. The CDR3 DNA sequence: TGCAGTGCTAGTAGGGACAGGGTCCGGCCCCAGCATTTT. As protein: CSASRDRVRPQHF.

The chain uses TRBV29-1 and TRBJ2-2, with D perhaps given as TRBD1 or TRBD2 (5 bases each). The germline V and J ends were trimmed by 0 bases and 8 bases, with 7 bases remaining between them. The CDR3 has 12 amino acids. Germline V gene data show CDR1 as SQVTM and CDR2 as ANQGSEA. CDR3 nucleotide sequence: TGCAGCGTTGAAGAGGGGGTAGGGGAGCTGTTTTTT. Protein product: CSVEEGVGELFF.

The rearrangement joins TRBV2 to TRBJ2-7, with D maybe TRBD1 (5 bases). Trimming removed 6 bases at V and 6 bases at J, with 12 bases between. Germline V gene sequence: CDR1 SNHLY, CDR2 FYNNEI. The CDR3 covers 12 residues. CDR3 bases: TGTGCCAGCAGGGTCAGGGTGGGCGAGCAGTACGTC. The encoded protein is CASRVRVGEQYV.

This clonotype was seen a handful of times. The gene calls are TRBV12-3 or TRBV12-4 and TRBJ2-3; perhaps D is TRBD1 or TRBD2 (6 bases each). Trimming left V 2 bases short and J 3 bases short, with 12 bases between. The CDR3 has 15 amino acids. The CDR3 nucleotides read TGTGCCAGCAGTTTACCCCAGGGGACTACAGATACGCAGTATTTT. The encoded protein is CASSLPQGTTDTQYF.

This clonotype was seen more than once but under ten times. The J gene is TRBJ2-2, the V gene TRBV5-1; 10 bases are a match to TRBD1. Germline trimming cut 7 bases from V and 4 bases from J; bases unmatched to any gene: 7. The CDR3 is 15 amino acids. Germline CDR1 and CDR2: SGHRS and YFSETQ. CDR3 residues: CASGTGQGITGELFF. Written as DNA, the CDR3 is TGCGCCAGCGGGACGGGACAGGGGATCACCGGGGAGCTGTTTTTT.

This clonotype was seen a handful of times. The CDR3 is CASSLQGLADTQYF. CDR3 coding DNA: TGCGCCAGCAGCTTACAGGGTCTAGCAGATACGCAGTATTTT. The chain joins TRBV5-1 to TRBJ2-3; a weak D match, TRBD1 (6 bases). This CDR3 region has 14 residues. Germline-derived CDR1 and CDR2 are SGHRS and YFSETQ. Trimming stripped 2 bases from V and 4 bases from J, with 11 bases between.

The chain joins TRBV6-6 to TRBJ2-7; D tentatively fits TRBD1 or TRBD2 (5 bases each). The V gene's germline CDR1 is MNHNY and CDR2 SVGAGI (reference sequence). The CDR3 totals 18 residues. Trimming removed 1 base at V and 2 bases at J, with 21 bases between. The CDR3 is CASSYFNPGRSSPYEQYF. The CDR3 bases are TGTGCCAGCAGTTACTTTAATCCGGGACGGTCATCCCCCTACGAGCAGTACTTC.

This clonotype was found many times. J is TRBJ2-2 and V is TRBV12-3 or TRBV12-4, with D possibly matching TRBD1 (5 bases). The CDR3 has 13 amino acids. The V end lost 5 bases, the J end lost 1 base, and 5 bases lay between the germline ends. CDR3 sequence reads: CASSTGNTGELFF. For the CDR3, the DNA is TGTGCCAGCAGTACAGGGAACACCGGGGAGCTGTTTTTT.

CDR3 residues: CAISPVGGSQPQHF. CDR3 bases: TGTGCCATCAGCCCCGTTGGGGGCAGTCAGCCCCAGCATTTT. This chain connects TRBV10-3 to TRBJ1-5, with D tentatively TRBD1 (6 bases). Looked up from germline, CDR1 is ENHRY and CDR2 is SYGVKD. The CDR3 runs 14 residues. V lost 6 bases to trimming and J lost 6 bases, with 15 bases between them.

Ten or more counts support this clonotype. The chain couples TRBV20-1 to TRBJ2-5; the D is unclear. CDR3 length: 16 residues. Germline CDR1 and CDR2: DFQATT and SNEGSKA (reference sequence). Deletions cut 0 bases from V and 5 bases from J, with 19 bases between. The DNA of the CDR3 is TGCAGTGCTAGAGATTCTGCTTCGCGCGATTGGGAGACCCAGTACTTC. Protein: CSARDSASRDWETQYF.